The source of this T cell receptor beta chain is a study of vaccination and CD4 T cells after COVID-19 (dated by TCRdb to 2021 to 2024). Regarding the complete study: SARS-CoV-2 positivity had been established in the convalescent patients by nasal swab PCR, and mild disease was recorded in several of these patients and severe disease in one. In over 8 COVID-19 convalescent patients and several infection-naive healthy vaccine recipients, researchers compared the spike-specific CD4+ TCR repertoire from before mRNA vaccination with the repertoire from after. For stimulating the cultures, overlapping spike peptide pools were used, derived from SARS-CoV-2 as well as from the common cold coronaviruses HCoV-NL63, HCoV-OC43 and HCoV-229E. Control cultures received a CEFX viral epitope pool as the positive control, an HIV-1 Nef peptide pool as the negative control, or no peptide. Post-COVID blood samples were collected from convalescent patients a median of around 96 days after diagnosis, with a range of about 35 to 180 days. Participants received two doses of either the Pfizer-BioNTech BNT162b2 vaccine (n=8) or the Moderna mRNA-1273 vaccine (n=2). Post-vaccine blood samples were taken a median of around 70 days after the second vaccine dose, with a range of about 14 to 241 days. In the convalescent cohort there were six males and four females, among whom were two Hispanic individuals, seven Caucasians, two Asians and one multiracial person.

The research as a whole found: Relatively few convalescent patients were included in the study, and early timepoints after natural infection were not analyzed. An increase in the median number of SARS-CoV-2-reactive clonotypes from approximately 21 after infection to roughly 38 after vaccination was observed, but the change was not found to be significant. In convalescent patients, nearly all vaccine-specific clones (304 of 307) were found to be mono-reactive for SARS-CoV-2 spike rather than cross-reactive with common cold coronaviruses. In convalescent patients, a median 86.3% of post-vaccine SARS-CoV-2-reactive clones were detected only after vaccination, and vaccine-specific priming was suggested by this finding.

Libraries were built with PCR. TCR sequencing of DNA from cultured CD4+ T cells used the Oncomine TCR Beta short-read assay at the Johns Hopkins FTIC core. The QIAamp micro DNA kit was used to extract genomic DNA from the cultured CD4+ T cells. Oncomine TCR Beta libraries from cultured CD4+ T cells were pooled using unique dual indexes and sequenced on an Illumina iSeq 100. The study's own analysis went as follows. Non-productive sequences were removed, and CDR3s that did not start with C, did not end with F or W, or were shorter than 7 amino acids were discarded. Antigen-specific clonotypes were identified using the MANAFEST web application through comparison of peptide-stimulated wells with reference and other culture wells. To be called positive, a clone needed an FDR below 0.05, an odds ratio above 5, and a productive frequency above 0.1% in at least two of three replicate wells. A clonotype counted as cross-reactive if it showed significant expansion both in the SARS-CoV-2 spike wells and in at least one common cold coronavirus spike condition. Using R version 3.6.1, CDR3 homology was evaluated through Levenshtein distances (stringdist) along with unrooted phylogenetic trees (ape). Using fastp trimming at Q25 and MiXCR clonotype assembly, TCRdb reanalyzed the public sequencing data and kept in-frame beta chains. Each record represents a unique CDR3 protein, reported with the most common genes and DNA among its rows. For this entry, the V and J calls and clone size follow TCRdb and not the study's own pipeline. The table for this sample lists 20,000 to 25,000 distinct CDR3 sequences; less than 50% of them were counted only once. The ten largest clonotypes hold approximately 4.5% of the sample.

In light of the paper, this sample's treatment or condition label describes: roughly ten-day PBMC culture with coronavirus spike peptide pools or control peptides (ViraFEST assay). To expand antigen-specific T cells with peptide pools and then pick out the expanded clonotypes through TCR sequencing, the study relied on the ViraFEST assay. The positive SARS-CoV-2 PCR tests of the convalescent patients were dated from March to December 2020, before the Alpha, Beta and Delta variants emerged in the United States. PBMCs were cultured at about 2 million per well in IMDM supplemented with 5% human AB serum and 9.5 to 10 IU/ml IL-2, with about 11 ug/ml peptide pools added. On days 3 and 7, half of the culture medium was replaced with fresh IL-2-containing medium. After roughly 11 days of culture, CD4+ T cells were isolated by negative selection with the EasySep CD4+ T cell isolation kit. Ficoll-Paque Plus gradient centrifugation was used to isolate PBMCs from whole blood, and the isolated PBMCs were then either used fresh or cryopreserved at -140C. Culture conditions were generally each tested in triplicate wells.

About this clonotype: Its antigen remains undetermined. Base qualities are not at hand, and no much larger clone is one base apart.

V sheds 3 bases and J sheds 6 bases, leaving 6 bases between their ends. CDR1 and CDR2 are read off the germline V gene as SNHLY and FYNNEI. From its cysteine to its phenylalanine, the CDR3 spans 11 amino acids. Only the CDR3 region is kept as DNA, spanning 33 bases read in frame from base 1. The receptor's source is a human donor who had recovered from COVID-19. Recombination joined TRBV2 with TRBJ2-7; the D gene is perhaps TRBD1, from 5 matching bases. The source material was CD4+ T cells from blood, cultured in vitro, sampled before SARS-CoV-2 vaccination. Here the CDR3 is given as CASSDRAEQYF. The nucleotides are TGTGCCAGCAGTGACAGGGCCGAGCAGTACTTC. Extended through the reference TRBV2 and TRBJ2-7 proteins, this CDR3 yields the full variable domain: EPEVTQTPSHQVTQMGQEVILRCVPISNHLYFYWYRQILGQKVEFLVSFYNNEISEKSEIFDDQFSVERPDGSNFTLKIRSTKLEDSAMYFCASSDRAEQYFGPGTRLTVT.